The 31 T cell receptor beta chains listed next were all sequenced from one sample in a study of blood T cell repertoires in COVID-19. TCRdb's table, derived via immunoSEQ multiplex PCR, lists solely in-frame clones and lacks some. The table records hundreds of thousands of clones, 70% to 90% of them present only once. Sequenced: peripheral blood. Receptor source: a man aged 80 or over with acute or convalescent COVID-19.

The chain has TRBV21-1 and TRBJ2-7; the D call of TRBD1 is as the table states it, not checked on the DNA. TRBV21-1 is a recognized pseudogene. This CDR3 region has 15 residues. In nucleotides, the CDR3 is TGTGCCAGCAGCAAAGGGGGACAGGCAGGCTACGAGCAGTACTTC. This gives the protein CASSKGGQAGYEQYF.

V usage is TRBV27 and J usage is TRBJ1-6; maybe TRBD1 (6 bases). This CDR3 is built from 14 residues. The ends were cut back, 5 bases at V and 7 bases at J, with 12 bases in the middle. Germline CDR1 is MNHEY and CDR2 is SMNVEV (reference sequence). CDR3 DNA: TGTGCCAGCAGTAAACAGGGTAAGAATTCACCCCTCCACTTT. Amino acids: CASSKQGKNSPLHF.

J is TRBJ2-7 and V is TRBV5-6; weak D call: TRBD2 (6 bases). Deletions cut 2 bases from V and 5 bases from J, with 11 bases between. The germline V gene has CDR1 SGHDT and CDR2 YYEEEE. The CDR3 covers 13 residues. The CDR3 is CASSLGLRDEQYF. In DNA form, the CDR3 reads TGTGCCAGCAGCTTAGGACTACGGGACGAGCAGTACTTC.

This chain links TRBV7-2 with TRBJ1-5; 8 bases match TRBD1. The CDR3 has 16 residues. J lost 1 base, V lost 5 bases, and 7 bases had no gene match. Per germline, CDR1 SGHTA and CDR2 FQGNSA. The CDR3: CASSPRTGSSNQPQHF. The CDR3 DNA is TGTGCCAGCAGCCCCAGGACAGGGTCGAGCAATCAGCCCCAGCATTTT.

The rearrangement links TRBV3-1 (or the pseudogene TRBV3-2) to TRBJ1-4, with unresolved D. The CDR3 has 12 residues. Germline V gives CDR1 LGHDT, CDR2 YNNKEL (reference sequence). V was clipped by 1 base and J by 15 bases, with 12 bases between them. The CDR3 DNA reads as TGTGCCAGCAGCCAAGTAGCCAGTCCCTTGTTTTTT. Its translation is CASSQVASPLFF.

The rearrangement uses TRBV12-3 or TRBV12-4 and TRBJ2-7; a possible D gene is TRBD1 (5 bases). The CDR3 runs to 12 residues. Trimming removed 10 bases from V and 1 base from J, with 11 bases in between. In nucleotides, the CDR3 is TGTGCCACCTCTGGGGCTTCCTACGAGCAGTACTTC. Translated, it gives CATSGASYEQYF.

This clone was seen a handful of times. This chain uses TRBV20-1 with TRBJ1-3; no definite D call. Germline values: CDR1 DFQATT, CDR2 SNEGSKA (reference sequence). Between the trimmed V and J ends, which lost 3 bases and 0 bases, there was a span of 9 bases. The CDR3 totals 14 residues. CDR3 protein: CSASDRSSGNTIYF. In nucleotides, the CDR3 is TGCAGTGCTAGTGACCGTAGCTCTGGAAACACCATATATTTT.

The table lists this clone with a few counts. The identical CDR3 is also encoded by other nucleotide sequences in the sample. The gene calls are TRBV3-1 (or the pseudogene TRBV3-2) and TRBJ1-6; 7 bases are a match to TRBD1. Trimming removed 1 base from V and 7 bases from J; junction bases left unmatched: 1. Germline-derived CDR1 and CDR2 are LGHDT and YNNKEL (reference sequence). The length of the CDR3 is 14 residues. CDR3 amino acids: CASSQGQGNSPLHF. CDR3 DNA: TGTGCCAGCAGCCAAGGACAGGGAAATTCACCCCTCCACTTT.

This chain uses TRBV7-8 with TRBJ2-7; 7 nucleotides line up with TRBD2. This CDR3 spans 15 amino acids. The germline gives CDR1 SGHVS, CDR2 FQNEAQ. V shed 1 base and J 8 bases; nucleotides not matched to a gene: 11. For the CDR3, the DNA is TGTGCCAGCAGCTTAGGGCTAGCGGAGGAGTTGAAGCAGTACTTC. Its translation is CASSLGLAEELKQYF.

V gene TRBV12-3 or TRBV12-4 combines with J gene TRBJ1-5; D might be TRBD1 (5 bases). V gave up 8 bases and J gave up 4 bases, with 12 bases separating them. The CDR3 contains 13 residues. CDR3 in amino acids: CASGGGWNQPQHF. The DNA for the CDR3 is TGTGCCAGCGGCGGGGGATGGAATCAGCCCCAGCATTTT.

This rearrangement joins TRBV28 to TRBJ1-2; D gene ambiguous. The germline V gene has CDR1 MDHEN and CDR2 SYDVKM. CDR3 length: 11 amino acids. Trimming left V 6 bases short and J 3 bases short, with 5 bases between. In nucleotides, the CDR3 is TGTGCCAGCAGCTCTTACTATGGCTACACCTTC. Its protein product is CASSSYYGYTF.

There are a few counts of this clone. The chain recombines TRBV2 with TRBJ1-3; D might be TRBD1 (6 bases). The germline gives CDR1 SNHLY, CDR2 FYNNEI. Trimming removed 11 bases from V and 4 bases from J, with 12 bases in between. The CDR3 length is 12 residues. CDR3 region: CAGAGAGNTIYF. DNA for the CDR3: TGTGCCGGCGCAGGGGCGGGAAACACCATATATTTT.

The chain links TRBV7-3 to TRBJ2-1; D is undetermined. Germline loops: CDR1 SGHTA, CDR2 FQGTGA. The CDR3 has 15 residues. V was cut by 1 base and J by 0 bases, with 7 bases left in between. CDR3 bases: TGTGCCAGCAGCTTAAGCAAGAGCTCCTACAATGAGCAGTTCTTC. It codes for CASSLSKSSYNEQFF. Full variable domain (remainder filled in from reference TRBV7-3 and TRBJ2-1): GAGVSQTPSNKVTEKGKYVELRCDPISGHTALYWYRQSLGQGPEFLIYFQGTGAADDSGLPNDRFFAVRPEGSVSTLKIQRTERGDSAVYLCASSLSKSSYNEQFFGPGTRLTVL.

The chain recombines TRBV28 with TRBJ1-5; maybe TRBD1 (5 bases). This CDR3 is built from 16 residues. Germline CDR1 MDHEN, CDR2 SYDVKM. V shed 1 base and J shed 0 bases, with 10 bases lying between them. The CDR3 nucleotides read TGTGCCAGCAGTTTATTACAGGACTATAGCAATCAGCCCCAGCATTTT. It specifies CASSLLQDYSNQPQHF.

The chain employs TRBV27 and TRBJ1-3; D remains unclear. Deletions cut 4 bases from V and 0 bases from J, with 13 bases between. Germline V gene sequence: CDR1 MNHEY, CDR2 SMNVEV (reference sequence). The CDR3 is 16 residues long. The chain's CDR3 is CASSWGEPSSGNTIYF. The CDR3 coding sequence is TGTGCCAGCAGTTGGGGAGAACCGTCCTCTGGAAACACCATATATTTT.

The V gene is TRBV29-1, the J gene TRBJ1-1, with 12 bases aligning to TRBD1. Looked up from germline, CDR1 is SQVTM and CDR2 is ANQGSEA. V trimming: 5 bases; J trimming: 6 bases; junction bases outside the gene matches: 19. The CDR3 spans 18 residues. The CDR3 DNA follows: TGCAGCGTTCTTTTAGGGGTCGTTGGGACAGGGGGCTTCGCTGAAGCTTTCTTT. Residues: CSVLLGVVGTGGFAEAFF. The full variable domain, its missing parts supplied by reference TRBV29-1 and TRBJ1-1, is SAVISQKPSRDICQRGTSLTIQCQVDSQVTMMFWYRQQPGQSLTLIATANQGSEATYESGFVIDKFPISRPNLTFSTLTVSNMSPEDSSIYLCSVLLGVVGTGGFAEAFFGQGTRLTVV.

The chain has TRBV21-1 and TRBJ2-1; the tabulated D call, TRBD1, remains unverified against the DNA. TRBV21-1 is shown as a pseudogene. This CDR3 is 17 amino acids long. CDR3 sequence reads: CASSKPPRNYSYNEQFF. The CDR3 DNA is TGTGCCAGCAGCAAACCCCCCAGGAATTACTCCTACAATGAGCAGTTCTTC.

This chain connects TRBV29-1 to TRBJ2-5, with TRBD1 matching over 9 bases. Unmatched junction bases numbered 6, after V lost 6 bases and J lost 1 base. CDR1 and CDR2 (germline): SQVTM, ANQGSEA. This CDR3 has 14 residues. Here the CDR3 DNA reads TGCAGCGTCGTAGGGACAGGGACCCAAGAGACCCAGTACTTC. Encoded protein: CSVVGTGTQETQYF.

V gene TRBV7-9 combines with J gene TRBJ1-1, with D possibly matching TRBD1 (6 bases). CDR3 size: 15 residues. Between the trimmed V and J ends, which lost 1 base and 1 base, there was a span of 10 bases. CDR1 SEHNR and CDR2 FQNEAQ come from the germline V gene (reference sequence). The CDR3 DNA reads as TGTGCCAGCAGCTTAGTAGGGACAAGGAACACTGAAGCTTTCTTT. It translates to CASSLVGTRNTEAFF.

The rearrangement joins TRBV19 to TRBJ2-2; D is perhaps TRBD1 (6 bases). CDR1 and CDR2 (germline): LNHDA, SQIVND (reference sequence). The V and J ends lost 7 bases and 6 bases respectively, with 18 bases between them. This CDR3 has 15 amino acids. DNA for the CDR3: TGTGCCAGTACCCTAAATCACAGGGCCGCCGGGGAGCTGTTTTTT. Translating gives CASTLNHRAAGELFF.

V gene TRBV7-2 combines with J gene TRBJ1-4, with TRBD1 as a possible D gene (6 bases). Per germline, CDR1 SGHTA and CDR2 FQGNSA. V shed 1 base and J shed 7 bases, with 13 bases lying between them. The CDR3 covers 15 residues. CDR3 amino acids: CASSLEGRGFEKLFF. CDR3 bases: TGTGCCAGCAGCTTAGAGGGCAGGGGATTTGAAAAACTGTTTTTT.

The rearrangement joins TRBV11-2 to TRBJ2-7; possible D gene TRBD1, 6 bases. This CDR3 contains 14 residues. Germline CDR1 is SGHAT and CDR2 is FQNNGV. Trimming took off 5 bases at V and 4 bases at J, with 15 bases between the two ends. CDR3 protein: CASSLRDKGYEQYF. The CDR3 nucleotides are TGTGCCAGCAGCCTTCGGGACAAGGGGTACGAGCAGTACTTC.

V usage is TRBV19 and J usage is TRBJ1-5; D not resolved. CDR3 size: 14 residues. CDR1 is LNHDA, CDR2 SQIVND, per germline (reference sequence). Between the trimmed V and J ends, which lost 6 bases and 2 bases, there was a span of 11 bases. CDR3 protein: CASRPQGGNQPQHF. The CDR3 DNA reads TGTGCCAGTAGACCCCAAGGAGGCAATCAGCCCCAGCATTTT. The full variable domain, its missing parts supplied by reference TRBV19 and TRBJ1-5, is DGGITQSPKYLFRKEGQNVTLSCEQNLNHDAMYWYRQDPGQGLRLIYYSQIVNDFQKGDIAEGYSVSREKKESFPLTVTSAQKNPTAFYLCASRPQGGNQPQHFGDGTRLSIL.

V gene TRBV15 combines with J gene TRBJ1-3, with D possibly matching TRBD1 (6 bases). The CDR3 loop spans 15 amino acids. V was clipped by 3 bases and J by 4 bases, with 13 bases between them. Looked up from germline, CDR1 is LNHNV and CDR2 is YYDKDF (reference sequence). CDR3 coding DNA: TGTGCCACCAGCAGGGGTAACAGGGTAGGAAACACCATATATTTT. It codes for CATSRGNRVGNTIYF. Variable domain in full (rest from reference TRBV15 and TRBJ1-3): DAMVIQNPRYQVTQFGKPVTLSCSQTLNHNVMYWYQQKSSQAPKLLFHYYDKDFNNEADTPDNFQSRRPNTSFCFLDIRSPGLGDTAMYLCATSRGNRVGNTIYFGEGSWLTVV.

The CDR3 nucleotides are TGTGCCAGCAGTTCCACTATAACTAACTATGGCTACACCTTC. It encodes CASSSTITNYGYTF. V and J are TRBV27 and TRBJ1-2; D remains unclear. The CDR3 sequence is 14 residues long. The V gene's germline CDR1 is MNHEY and CDR2 SMNVEV (reference sequence). V was clipped by 4 bases and J by 0 bases, with 9 bases between them.

The V gene is TRBV7-8, the J gene TRBJ2-2; 9 nucleotides agree with TRBD1. The CDR3 is made up of 15 amino acids. The trim removed 4 bases at V and 5 bases at J, leaving 5 bases unmatched. CDR1 is SGHVS and CDR2 is FQNEAQ in the germline V gene. This CDR3 reads CASSSGTGNTGELFF. The CDR3 region has the DNA TGTGCCAGCAGCTCCGGGACAGGGAATACCGGGGAGCTGTTTTTT.

This chain uses TRBV25-1 with TRBJ2-7; the D gene is possibly TRBD1 (6 bases). The CDR3 is made up of 15 amino acids. With 1 base removed from V and 6 bases from J, the gap between germline ends came to 16 bases. CDR1 is MGHDK, CDR2 SYGVNS, per germline. This CDR3 is CASSELGAGPREQYF. CDR3 DNA sequence: TGTGCCAGCAGTGAATTGGGGGCAGGACCCCGCGAGCAGTACTTC.

The chain combines TRBV7-2 with TRBJ2-1; D is undetermined. CDR3 size: 13 residues. Trimming took off 5 bases at V and 4 bases at J, with 9 bases between the two ends. The germline CDR1 and CDR2 sequences are SGHTA and FQGNSA. This CDR3 is CASSLSRYNEQFF. The CDR3, as DNA: TGTGCCAGCAGCCTCTCTAGATACAATGAGCAGTTCTTC.

Here the CDR3 DNA reads TGTGCCAGCACCGCAGGGGAGAACTATGGCTACACCTTC. Its protein product is CASTAGENYGYTF. The chain uses TRBV12-3 or TRBV12-4 and TRBJ1-2, with a weak D call TRBD1 (6 bases). This CDR3 spans 13 amino acids. The V gene lost 7 bases and the J gene lost 2 bases, with 11 bases spanning the gap.

The genes are TRBV3-1 (or the pseudogene TRBV3-2) and TRBJ2-7; 7 bases align to TRBD1. From germline, CDR1 is LGHDT and CDR2 YNNKEL (reference sequence). This CDR3 has 18 amino acids. V trimming: 0 bases; J trimming: 3 bases; junction bases outside the gene matches: 14. The CDR3 nucleotides are TGTGCCAGCAGCCAAGAAAGGGGGCGAAGCGGCTCCTTCTACGAGCAGTACTTC. Protein sequence: CASSQERGRSGSFYEQYF.

The chain links TRBV7-9 to TRBJ2-2; D not certain. The CDR3 length is 12 residues. V lost 8 bases and J 10 bases, leaving 14 bases between the germline ends. Germline V gene data show CDR1 as SEHNR and CDR2 as FQNEAQ (reference sequence). CDR3 DNA: TGTGCCAGCGAGAAGATCCTCGAGGAGCTGTTTTTT. It specifies CASEKILEELFF.